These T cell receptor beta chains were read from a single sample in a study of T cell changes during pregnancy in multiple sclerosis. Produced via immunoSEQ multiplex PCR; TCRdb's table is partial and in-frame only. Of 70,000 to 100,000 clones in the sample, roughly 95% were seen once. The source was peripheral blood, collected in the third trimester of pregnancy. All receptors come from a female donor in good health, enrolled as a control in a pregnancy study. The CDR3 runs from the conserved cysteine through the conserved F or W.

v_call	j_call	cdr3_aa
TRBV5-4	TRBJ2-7	CASSYWTGPSYEQYF
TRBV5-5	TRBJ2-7	CASSLTAGRTSYEQYF
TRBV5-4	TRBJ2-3	CASSSGLAGGGDTQYF
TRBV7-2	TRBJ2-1	CASSLGSSSAYNEQFF
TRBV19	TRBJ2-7	CATRQTSGQPYEQYF
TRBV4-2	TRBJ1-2	CASSLQGSGDGYTF
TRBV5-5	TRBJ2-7	CASSETSGRYEQYF
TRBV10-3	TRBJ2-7	CAIRTGTSGFYEQYF
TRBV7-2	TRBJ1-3	CASSSDRGGNTIYF
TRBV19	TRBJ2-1	CASSLPDYNEQFF
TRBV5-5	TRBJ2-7	CASSLGGLRAAYEQYF
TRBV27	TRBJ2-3	CASSLVTGVVTDTQYF
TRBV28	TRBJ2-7	CASRGSSPYEQYF
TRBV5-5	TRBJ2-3	CASSLRWGGTDTQYF
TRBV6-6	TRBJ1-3	CASSYSKRGLGNTIYF
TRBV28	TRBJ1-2	CASTPDRVKWGYTF
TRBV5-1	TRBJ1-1	CASSVKPLGTGNTEAFF
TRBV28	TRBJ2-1	CASSRSGTSGYEQFF
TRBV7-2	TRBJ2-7	CASSPRARDYYEQYF
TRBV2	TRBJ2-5	CASSGGLTQETQYF
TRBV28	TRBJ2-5	CASSFIRRVTQYF
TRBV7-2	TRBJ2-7	CASSSLGVGGYEQYF
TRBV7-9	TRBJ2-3	CASSLKGLPHTDTQYF
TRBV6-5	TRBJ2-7	CASGPTGSSEQYF
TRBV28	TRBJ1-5	CGGGRAHTQPQHF
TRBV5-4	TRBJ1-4	CASSPTGSRSPKLFF
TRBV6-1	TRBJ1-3	CASSERDRGSRSGNTIYF
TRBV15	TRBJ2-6	CATSSRVSGANVLTF
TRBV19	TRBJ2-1	CASGWADYNEQFF
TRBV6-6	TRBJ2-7	CASSGSASSYEQYF
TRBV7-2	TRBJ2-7	CASSPTRNYEQYF
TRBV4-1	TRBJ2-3	CASSQGQVLTDTQYF
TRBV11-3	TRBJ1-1	CASSTTGSTEAFF
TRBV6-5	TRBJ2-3	CASSYSGGVRQDTQYF
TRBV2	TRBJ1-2	CASRSNYGYTF
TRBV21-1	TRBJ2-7	CASSPPGTATYEQYF
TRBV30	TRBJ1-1	CAWSNELEAFF
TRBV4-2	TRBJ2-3	CASSQEVAGQTTDTQYF
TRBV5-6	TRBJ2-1	CASSLAPGAGSYNEQFF
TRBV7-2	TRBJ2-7	CASSFEFSGWVEQYF
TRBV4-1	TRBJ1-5	CASSQEEGVRNQPQHF
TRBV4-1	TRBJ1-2	CASSQDNRFYGYTF
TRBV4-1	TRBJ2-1	CASSPLLESSYNEQFF
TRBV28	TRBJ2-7	CASAGQGRDEQYF
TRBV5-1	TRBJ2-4	CASSPGLSSLAKNIQYF
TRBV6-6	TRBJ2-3	CASTLLGGTGTDTQYF
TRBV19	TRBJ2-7	CASSIKTGGDSYEQYF